These 22 T cell receptor beta chains were sequenced from one sample in a study of regulatory T cells in long-lasting Graves disease. The time point is: persistent/refractory GD, antithyroid drugs over 5 years with positive TRAb. TCR sequences were obtained from RNA taken from PBMCs. Sequencing libraries for TCR beta were prepared with iRepertoire HTBI primers and Arm-PCR of CDR3 regions. One entry per CDR3 protein results from TCRdb running MiXCR on the multiplex PCR reads. The sample carries over 300,000 distinct CDR3 sequences, roughly 21% recorded once. This material consisted of peripheral blood mononuclear cells (PBMCs), taken when the disease was refractory, from a patient treated with antithyroid drugs. All receptors derive from a female donor with Graves disease.

This clonotype turned up a few times. The V gene is TRBV7-2, the J gene TRBJ2-3; 9 nucleotides align to TRBD2. The CDR3 contains 14 residues. The V gene's germline CDR1 is SGHTA and CDR2 FQGNSA. After removal of 5 bases from V and 4 bases from J, the junction contained 4 bases not matched to a gene. This chain's CDR3 is CASSDGGGADTQYF. CDR3 coding DNA: TGTGCCAGCAGCGACGGCGGGGGGGCAGATACGCAGTATTTT.

The rearrangement uses TRBV12-3 or TRBV12-4 and TRBJ2-7, with D perhaps TRBD1 (7 bases). Trimming stripped 6 bases from V and 5 bases from J, with 32 bases between. The CDR3 contains 19 residues. CDR3: CASRPSGGLNPGSFHEQYF. Written as DNA, the CDR3 is TGTGCCAGCAGGCCCTCAGGGGGGTTGAACCCTGGCTCCTTCCACGAGCAGTACTTC.

The chain is built from TRBV7-6 and TRBJ2-2; 14 bases map to TRBD2. The CDR3 length is 16 residues. With V trimmed by 4 bases and J by 8 bases, 6 bases remained unmatched. CDR1 SGHVS and CDR2 FNYEAQ come from the germline V gene. The CDR3 DNA is TGTGCCAGCAGCTCAGGGACTAGCGGGAGTCTAGGGGAGCTGTTTTTT. It specifies CASSSGTSGSLGELFF.

In its sample, this clonotype was seen many times. V is TRBV3-1 and J is TRBJ1-2; D is possibly TRBD1 (6 bases). CDR1 and CDR2 from the germline V gene are LGHDT and YNNKEL (reference sequence). V dropped 1 base and J dropped 4 bases, with 10 bases sitting between them. CDR3 length equals 14 residues. The CDR3 coding sequence is TGTGCCAGCAGCCAAGGGACAGACATCTATGGCTACACCTTC. Protein: CASSQGTDIYGYTF.

The CDR3 nucleotides read TGTGCCACCAGTGATCCCTTCGGGGTCCGGCAGTTCTTC. Protein product: CATSDPFGVRQFF. V and J are TRBV24-1 and TRBJ2-1, with D possibly TRBD2 on 5 matching bases. The CDR3 spans 13 residues. Trimming removed 3 bases at V and 12 bases at J, with 14 bases between. Germline V gene lookup returns CDR1 KGHDR and CDR2 SFDVKD.

This clonotype occurred many times. This chain joins TRBV12-3 or TRBV12-4 and TRBJ2-5; no definite D call. V lost 0 bases and J lost 5, with 16 bases in between. This CDR3 has 16 residues. CDR3 nucleotides: TGTGCCAGCAGTTTAGCCCCCGAGGCCGACTGGGAGACCCAGTACTTC. Amino acid sequence: CASSLAPEADWETQYF.

This clonotype was detected ten times or more. The chain couples TRBV12-3 or TRBV12-4 to TRBJ1-1, with a possible D match to TRBD1 (6 bases). The V end lost 6 bases, the J end lost 6 bases, and 11 bases lay between the germline ends. The CDR3 extends over 12 amino acids. The CDR3 DNA reads TGTGCCAGCAGCCCTCGGGGGCCTGAAGCTTTCTTT. Its translation: CASSPRGPEAFF.

Ten or more counts support this clonotype. This sequence joins TRBV6-5 and TRBJ1-2, with D hard to call. Trimming stripped 2 bases from V and 6 bases from J, with 10 bases between. Germline V gene lookup returns CDR1 MNHEY and CDR2 SVGAGI. There are 13 residues in the CDR3. The CDR3 sequence is CASSYRPMDGYTF. CDR3 nucleotide sequence: TGTGCCAGCAGTTACCGCCCGATGGATGGCTACACCTTC.

This clonotype has at least ten counts. The rearrangement uses TRBV28 and TRBJ2-7; 7 bases match TRBD1. Germline trimming cut 5 bases from V and 3 bases from J; bases unmatched to any gene: 7. Per the germline V gene, CDR1 is MDHEN and CDR2 is SYDVKM. The CDR3 length is 14 residues. The chain's CDR3 is CASSLRQGFYEQYF. Here the CDR3 DNA reads TGTGCCAGCAGTCTCCGACAGGGTTTCTACGAGCAGTACTTC.

This clonotype was seen at least ten times. V gene TRBV6-5 combines with J gene TRBJ1-5; 9 positions match TRBD1. The V and J ends lost 4 bases and 2 bases, in that order; junction bases with no gene match: 3. CDR3 size: 15 residues. Germline CDR1 is MNHEY and CDR2 is SVGAGI. The CDR3 nucleotides read TGTGCCAGCAGTTGGACAGGGGATGGCAATCAGCCCCAGCATTTT. It translates to CASSWTGDGNQPQHF.

Many counts were recorded for this clonotype. The chain employs TRBV20-1 and TRBJ2-5; TRBD1 agrees at 7 bases. The germline V gene encodes CDR1 DFQATT and CDR2 SNEGSKA (reference sequence). The CDR3 loop spans 14 amino acids. V was pared by 5 bases and J by 4 bases, with 10 bases of the junction left unmatched. CDR3 loop: CSAYYGTALETQYF. Here the CDR3 DNA reads TGCAGTGCTTACTATGGGACAGCGCTAGAGACCCAGTACTTC.

This clonotype turned up a few times. The V gene is TRBV19, the J gene TRBJ1-6; D call uncertain. Trimming removed 8 bases at V and 7 bases at J, with 18 bases between. Germline assignment: CDR1 LNHDA and CDR2 SQIVND (reference sequence). The CDR3 sequence is 15 residues long. DNA for the CDR3: TGTGCCAGTTCGGAGCTGGGAAGCCTAAATTCACCCCTCCACTTT. It translates to CASSELGSLNSPLHF. The full variable domain, rest sourced from reference TRBV19 and TRBJ1-6, is DGGITQSPKYLFRKEGQNVTLSCEQNLNHDAMYWYRQDPGQGLRLIYYSQIVNDFQKGDIAEGYSVSREKKESFPLTVTSAQKNPTAFYLCASSELGSLNSPLHFGNGTRLTVT.

This clonotype appeared many times. The J gene is TRBJ2-7, the V gene TRBV28; 9 bases line up with TRBD2. With 2 bases clipped from V and 3 bases from J, the junction kept 8 bases outside the gene matches. The CDR3 is made up of 16 amino acids. The V gene's germline CDR1 is MDHEN and CDR2 SYDVKM. The CDR3 loop reads CASSLIPSGVNYEQYF. In DNA, the CDR3 is TGTGCCAGCAGTTTAATCCCTAGCGGGGTTAACTACGAGCAGTACTTC.

The chain employs TRBV20-1 and TRBJ1-1; 12 bases match TRBD1. In germline, CDR1 is DFQATT, CDR2 SNEGSKA (reference sequence). CDR3 length: 16 amino acids. V dropped 6 bases and J dropped 1; count of bases not matched to a gene: 9. CDR3 nucleotide sequence: TGCAGTGCCGTCCGGGACAGGGGGCTTTGGAACACTGAAGCTTTCTTT. The encoded protein is CSAVRDRGLWNTEAFF.

This clonotype has ten or more counts. This sequence joins TRBV6-2 or TRBV6-3 and TRBJ2-7; D gene ambiguous. The germline V gene has CDR1 MNHEY and CDR2 SVGEGT. V lost 10 bases and J 2 bases, leaving 18 bases between the germline ends. The CDR3 has 14 amino acids. CDR3 in amino acids: CAISPGGIPYEQYF. In nucleotides, the CDR3 is TGTGCCATCTCCCCCGGTGGAATCCCCTACGAGCAGTACTTC.

This clonotype was seen ten or more times. The rearrangement uses TRBV20-1 and TRBJ1-1, with D possibly TRBD1 on 5 matching bases. This CDR3 region has 13 residues. The V gene lost 5 bases and the J gene lost 1 base, with 11 bases spanning the gap. Germline lookup yields CDR1 DFQATT and CDR2 SNEGSKA (reference sequence). CDR3 loop: CSAGDHKNTEAFF. The DNA for the CDR3 is TGCAGTGCTGGGGACCACAAGAACACTGAAGCTTTCTTT.

This clonotype has just a few counts. CDR3 sequence reads: CAWSPAGGSRGQFF. In DNA, the CDR3 is TGTGCCTGGAGCCCGGCCGGCGGTTCCAGGGGGCAGTTCTTC. V gene TRBV30 combines with J gene TRBJ2-1; weak D call: TRBD1 (6 bases). V was cut by 3 bases and J by 12 bases, with 21 bases left in between. The V gene's germline CDR1 is GTSNPN and CDR2 SVGIG (reference sequence). The CDR3 is made up of 14 amino acids.

The rearrangement joins TRBV11-2 to TRBJ2-2; D is possibly TRBD2 (6 bases). The CDR3 is 17 residues long. Between the trimmed V and J ends, which lost 7 bases and 0 bases, there was a span of 18 bases. Germline CDR1 is SGHAT and CDR2 is FQNNGV. CDR3 sequence: CASTPGLYFTNTGELFF. DNA for the CDR3: TGTGCCAGCACCCCGGGACTTTACTTCACGAACACCGGGGAGCTGTTTTTT.

This clonotype was recorded at least ten times. The rearrangement links TRBV6-1 to TRBJ1-1; maybe TRBD1 (6 bases). Looked up from germline, CDR1 is MNHNS and CDR2 is SASEGT. V was trimmed by 5 bases and J by 5 bases, leaving 12 bases between them. CDR3 length: 13 amino acids. Here the CDR3 DNA reads TGTGCCAGCAGTCTCCAGGGGATGACTGAAGCTTTCTTT. It encodes CASSLQGMTEAFF.

The table lists this clonotype with a few counts. V gene TRBV7-9 combines with J gene TRBJ1-6; no clear D. The CDR3 consists of 14 residues. Trimming took off 1 base at V and 5 bases at J, with 6 bases between the two ends. CDR1 and CDR2 (germline): SEHNR, FQNEAQ (reference sequence). The CDR3 sequence: CASSLGGNNSPLHF. In DNA form, the CDR3 reads TGTGCCAGCAGCTTAGGTGGCAATAATTCACCCCTCCACTTT.

A remark on this clonotype: With a much larger clone just one base away, this may be a read error. The chain carries TRBV6-5 and TRBJ1-4; D gene unclear. Germline CDR1 reads MNHEY; CDR2 reads SVGAGI. The CDR3 spans 13 residues. CDR3 residues: CASSSRTNERLFF. Written as DNA, the CDR3 is TGTGCCAGCAGTTCCAGAACGAATGAAAGACTGTTTTTT.

The chain carries TRBV7-2 and TRBJ2-3, with D uncertain. Trimming shortened V by 8 bases and J by 6 bases, and 9 bases separated the two germline ends. The CDR3 spans 11 residues. Looked up from germline, CDR1 is SGHTA and CDR2 is FQGNSA. CDR3 protein: CASGVSDTQYF. The DNA of the CDR3 is TGTGCCAGCGGCGTTTCGGATACGCAGTATTTT.